This T cell receptor (beta chain) was sequenced during a study of cytomegalovirus exposure and HLA in healthy donors. For the study at large: The roughly 130 validation repertoires used the same platform as the roughly 700 first-cohort repertoires (as reported by a later analysis). Whole-study results and caveats: Cytomegalovirus status was reportedly diagnosed by the classifier with high specificity and sensitivity. Investigators reported 150 to 200 TCR beta chains as tied to cytomegalovirus.

On this clone: The antigen remains undetermined.

After removal of 4 bases from V and 4 bases from J, the junction contained 7 bases not matched to a gene. Looked up from germline, CDR1 is GTSNPN and CDR2 is SVGIG (reference sequence). The CDR3 has 14 amino acids. A roughly 120-subject validation cohort, separate from the approximately 610-subject first cohort, supplied the donors. Generated by immunoSEQ multiplex PCR, the TCRdb table keeps only in-frame clones and is missing some. The sample records roughly 130,000 clones, 80% to 90% being singletons. This receptor was obtained from a man aged 18-30 years in good health and CMV-seronegative. The rearrangement joins TRBV30 to TRBJ2-3, with TRBD2 matching over 8 bases. The sequenced material came from PBMCs. The CDR3 sequence is CAWKTIGRADTQYF. The CDR3, as DNA: TGTGCCTGGAAAACAATCGGGAGGGCAGATACGCAGTATTTT.